A selection of T cell receptor beta chains follows, all from one sample in a study of cytomegalovirus exposure and HLA in healthy donors. Data came from immunoSEQ multiplex PCR; TCRdb stores just in-frame clones and leaves some out. The table includes about 160,000 clones, over 70% detected once. Sequenced material: PBMCs. The receptors were sampled from a woman between 50 and 59 years old in good health and CMV-seropositive. The CDR3 runs from the conserved cysteine through the conserved F or W.

v_gene	j_gene	len	CDR3aa
TRBV12-5	TRBJ2-3	14	CASGLTVTTDTQYF
TRBV2	TRBJ2-5	12	CASGLAPETQYF
TRBV6-5	TRBJ1-6	15	CASRITGLSHSPLHF
TRBV14	TRBJ2-7	16	CASSPLSWQGSYEQYF
TRBV6-5	TRBJ1-1	13	CASSESGWTEAFF
TRBV7-3	TRBJ2-7	13	CASSLDGGVEQYF
TRBV7-8	TRBJ2-5	16	CASKLAGDRAQETQYF
TRBV6-1	TRBJ2-7	13	CASSVNTAYEQYF
TRBV18	TRBJ2-1	14	CASSPPTGGQEQFF
TRBV10-2	TRBJ1-1	14	CASRETGVITEAFF
TRBV7-3	TRBJ2-1	15	CASSLFGGTYNEQFF
TRBV7-2	TRBJ2-2	16	CASSWQGNRATGELFF
TRBV2	TRBJ1-5	14	CASSGTGENQPQHF
TRBV9	TRBJ1-6	15	CASSGPGQGNSPLHF
TRBV2	TRBJ2-1	13	CASSANRDNEQFF
TRBV4-1	TRBJ1-1	15	CASSHLTDRDTEAFF
TRBV7-9	TRBJ1-1	17	CASSLGQGAMMNTEAFF
TRBV19	TRBJ2-5	18	CASSPRPGTSGGKETQYF
TRBV5-6	TRBJ2-1	16	CASSSGARGYYNEQFF
TRBV5-1	TRBJ1-1	15	CASSTSTGGRLEAFF
TRBV7-2	TRBJ2-3	16	CASSLGASGGAFSQYF
TRBV9	TRBJ1-2	13	CASSVSGKGGYTF
TRBV5-1	TRBJ2-5	14	CASSYDRGQETQYF
TRBV2	TRBJ1-4	15	CASSEGGRTGEKLFF
TRBV27	TRBJ1-2	15	CASSPNIVGGYGYTF
TRBV5-1	TRBJ1-1	13	CASSLAGLTEAFF
TRBV6-6	TRBJ2-3	16	CASSYVALADTDTQYF
TRBV20-1	TRBJ2-1	10	CSASENEQFF
TRBV2	NA	14	CASSEQQATYEQYF
TRBV5-6	TRBJ1-2	17	CASSLDWTGAANYGYTF
TRBV7-9	TRBJ1-1	12	CSSSREGTEAFF
TRBV30	TRBJ2-2	14	CAWSVKGSAGELFF
TRBV7-9	TRBJ1-1	14	CASSTPRTGAEAFF
TRBV7-3	TRBJ2-3	13	CASSPTGADTQYF
TRBV19	TRBJ2-6	17	CASSPDRLHSGANVLTF
TRBV10-2	TRBJ1-2	15	CASSRDSAANYGYTF
TRBV2	TRBJ1-1	14	CASSEEETYTEAFF
TRBV7-9	TRBJ1-2	15	CASSLTGSSNYGYTF
TRBV30	TRBJ1-2	13	CAAGEGANYGYTF
TRBV19	TRBJ1-1	16	CASTVRKQPRNTEAFF
TRBV19	TRBJ2-7	11	CASGPDTEQYF
TRBV6-5	TRBJ1-1	15	CASSSIRGTNTEAFF
TRBV2	TRBJ1-1	16	CASSEGTGDLNTEAFF
TRBV11-2	TRBJ2-1	14	CASSSRTENNEQFF
TRBV2	TRBJ1-4	14	CASSAGTGVEKLFF
TRBV7-3	TRBJ2-1	15	CASSSTGGATDEQFF